The 27 T cell receptor beta chains listed next were all sequenced from one sample in a study of radiotherapy plus CTLA-4 blockade in lung cancer. Repertoires were generated with immunoSEQ multiplex PCR, while TCRdb's copy carries only in-frame clones and drops some. The repertoire holds about 120,000 clones, with more than 65% as singletons. Sequences were derived from peripheral blood, sampled from a patient treated with radiotherapy plus ipilimumab. Every receptor here comes from a human donor with non-small cell lung cancer that progressed on radiotherapy plus ipilimumab. Some clones in this sample may be carry-over from other donors' samples.

The chain uses TRBV27 and TRBJ2-1; 8 bases are shared with TRBD2. J gave up 6 bases and V 7 bases, and 11 bases lay outside the gene matches. CDR1 MNHEY and CDR2 SMNVEV come from the germline V gene (reference sequence). The CDR3 totals 15 residues. The CDR3 spells CASTPGASGLNEQFF. The DNA of the CDR3 is TGTGCCAGCACACCCGGAGCTAGCGGGCTCAATGAGCAGTTCTTC.

CDR3 nucleotide sequence: TGTGCCAGCAGCCAACGGGACAGGCCTAACTATGGCTACACCTTC. This encodes CASSQRDRPNYGYTF. The V and J genes are TRBV4-2 and TRBJ1-2, with 8 bases aligning to TRBD1. V lost 2 bases, J lost 0 bases, and 2 bases stayed unmatched. Germline assignment: CDR1 LGHNA and CDR2 YNFKEQ. This CDR3 region has 15 residues.

Remarks on this clone: Other nucleotide sequences from this sample produce the same CDR3. The CDR3 sequence: CASSLGLAGAYEQYF. CDR3 DNA sequence: TGCGCCAGCAGCCTGGGACTAGCGGGGGCCTACGAGCAGTACTTC. The chain links TRBV5-1 to TRBJ2-7, with 14 bases matching TRBD2. The CDR3 totals 15 residues. The V segment lost 4 bases and the J segment 2 bases; nucleotides outside the gene matches: 2. Looked up from germline, CDR1 is SGHRS and CDR2 is YFSETQ.

The chain joins TRBV5-1 to TRBJ2-5; possibly TRBD2 for D (6 bases). Germline V gives CDR1 SGHRS, CDR2 YFSETQ. This CDR3 region has 14 residues. V lost 0 bases, J lost 4 bases, and 10 bases lay in between. CDR3 DNA: TGCGCCAGCAGCTTGGGGAGGGTAAGAGAGACCCAGTACTTC. Protein sequence: CASSLGRVRETQYF.

CDR3 region: CASSLRQGVDNEQFF. The CDR3 DNA reads TGTGCCAGCAGCCTGAGACAGGGGGTTGACAATGAGCAGTTCTTC. The chain recombines TRBV5-4 with TRBJ2-1; TRBD1 matches 9 bases. There are 15 residues in the CDR3. Per germline, CDR1 SGHNT and CDR2 YYREEE (reference sequence). V shed 4 bases and J 5 bases; nucleotides not matched to a gene: 7.

The genes are TRBV6-5 and TRBJ2-5; 11 bases align to TRBD1. The J call is in doubt because the DNA end fits TRBJ2-7 better. The CDR3 consists of 13 residues. Germline values: CDR1 MNHEY, CDR2 SVGAGI. The CDR3 reads CASSGTGGYEQYF. As DNA, the CDR3 is TGTGCCAGCTCCGGGACAGGGGGCTACGAGCAGTACTTC.

The chain links TRBV2 to TRBJ2-1; the D is unclear. Trimming took off 6 bases at V and 8 bases at J, with 17 bases between the two ends. The CDR3 is 14 amino acids. Germline CDR1 reads SNHLY; CDR2 reads FYNNEI. The CDR3 DNA reads TGTGCCAGCAGCGCCGAGAGGAGCTCGTATGAGCAGTTCTTC. Its translation is CASSAERSSYEQFF. The variable domain in full, completed from reference TRBV2 and TRBJ2-1, reads EPEVTQTPSHQVTQMGQEVILRCVPISNHLYFYWYRQILGQKVEFLVSFYNNEISEKSEIFDDQFSVERPDGSNFTLKIRSTKLEDSAMYFCASSAERSSYEQFFGPGTRLTVL.

This chain links TRBV28 with TRBJ1-3; D is unresolved. Trimming cost V 5 bases and J 2 bases, with 19 bases left between them. The CDR3 totals 17 residues. Looked up from germline, CDR1 is MDHEN and CDR2 is SYDVKM. CDR3 in amino acids: CASSRGGVAVPGNTIYF. Here the CDR3 DNA reads TGTGCCAGCAGTCGGGGAGGAGTGGCAGTCCCTGGAAACACCATATATTTT.

A remark on this clone: Other DNA sequences in this sample translate to the same CDR3. The V gene is TRBV7-8, the J gene TRBJ1-2; 7 nucleotides match TRBD1. From germline, CDR1 is SGHVS and CDR2 FQNEAQ. The CDR3 runs 15 residues. V lost 1 base, J lost 8 bases, and 10 bases stayed unmatched. CDR3 nucleotides: TGTGCCAGCAGCTTAGGGACAGGCGGGGTTTACGGCTACACCTTC. Translating gives CASSLGTGGVYGYTF.

The count of this clone is one. J is TRBJ1-1 and V is TRBV4-2, with no clear D. Germline lookup yields CDR1 LGHNA and CDR2 YNFKEQ. V lost 3 bases to trimming and J lost 5 bases, with 7 bases between them. The CDR3 contains 12 residues. DNA for the CDR3: TGTGCCAGCAGCCAGGTGGGAACTGAAGCTTTCTTT. This translates into CASSQVGTEAFF.

The V and J genes are TRBV5-1 and TRBJ2-7; 9 nucleotides align to TRBD1. The junction had 14 bases not matched to a gene; V was cut back by 0 bases and J by 4 bases. The CDR3 totals 18 residues. Germline V gene data show CDR1 as SGHRS and CDR2 as YFSETQ. Written as DNA, the CDR3 is TGCGCCAGCAGCTTGGGTAAAAAAGAGGACAGGGGTTTTTACGAGCAGTACTTC. Protein: CASSLGKKEDRGFYEQYF.

The chain joins TRBV5-1 to TRBJ2-7; D gene uncertain. Germline lookup yields CDR1 SGHRS and CDR2 YFSETQ. V lost 3 bases to trimming and J lost 4 bases, with 8 bases between them. This CDR3 has 12 amino acids. In DNA, the CDR3 is TGCGCCAGCAGCTCCGAAAAATACGAGCAGTACTTC. It yields the protein CASSSEKYEQYF.

The chain uses TRBV11-1 and TRBJ2-7; weak D call: TRBD2 (6 bases). V was shortened by 3 bases and J by 7 bases, with 25 bases between the two germline ends. The CDR3 contains 17 residues. Germline CDR1 reads SGHAT; CDR2 reads FQDESV (reference sequence). The CDR3 spells CASSFLPAFSGGKEQYF. CDR3 coding DNA: TGTGCCAGCAGCTTCTTACCAGCGTTCTCCGGCGGGAAAGAGCAGTACTTC.

As DNA, the CDR3 is TGTGCTAGTGGTTTGGGGCTTTCGGCTTGGAAACTGTTTTTT. Translation gives CASGLGLSAWKLFF. The gene calls are TRBV12-5 and TRBJ1-4; D is uncertain. Trimming pared 1 base from V and 11 bases from J, leaving 14 bases between. The germline CDR1 and CDR2 sequences are LGHNT and FRNRAP. The CDR3 runs to 14 residues.

The V and J genes are TRBV19 and TRBJ2-2, with a weak D call TRBD2 (6 bases). The CDR3 sequence is 14 residues long. V shed 10 bases and J shed 4 bases, with 16 bases lying between them. The germline gives CDR1 LNHDA, CDR2 SQIVND (reference sequence). The CDR3 sequence: CATRRGRGTGELFF. The CDR3 DNA is TGTGCCACACGCCGCGGGCGGGGCACCGGGGAGCTGTTTTTT.

This chain connects TRBV5-4 to TRBJ1-1; a weak D match, TRBD1 (6 bases). This CDR3 spans 18 amino acids. Deletions cut 5 bases from V and 0 bases from J, with 23 bases between. CDR1 SGHNT and CDR2 YYREEE come from the germline V gene (reference sequence). DNA of the CDR3: TGTGCCAGCAGTTCGTTTGGGGGCCGACTTCCAGTGAACACTGAAGCTTTCTTT. Translated: CASSSFGGRLPVNTEAFF.

The chain combines TRBV7-3 with TRBJ2-2; D unresolved. The CDR3 has 15 residues. In germline, CDR1 is SGHTA, CDR2 FQGTGA. V was clipped by 2 bases and J by 0 bases, with 7 bases between them. The CDR3 sequence is CASSLEPSNTGELFF. For the CDR3, the DNA is TGTGCCAGCAGCTTAGAGCCGTCGAACACCGGGGAGCTGTTTTTT.

The rearrangement links TRBV5-1 to TRBJ1-1; no clear D. The germline gives CDR1 SGHRS, CDR2 YFSETQ. The V gene lost 7 bases and the J gene lost 5 bases, with 15 bases spanning the gap. There are 13 residues in the CDR3. The CDR3 loop is CASRGQGGTEAFF. The CDR3 DNA reads as TGCGCCAGCCGCGGTCAAGGTGGTACTGAAGCTTTCTTT.

This chain uses TRBV30 with TRBJ1-5, with D perhaps matching TRBD1 (6 bases). CDR3 size: 13 residues. Deletions cut 2 bases from V and 4 bases from J, with 9 bases between. Germline V lookup: CDR1 GTSNPN, CDR2 SVGIG (reference sequence). The CDR3 loop reads CAWSLQGNQPQHF. CDR3 coding DNA: TGTGCCTGGAGTTTACAGGGAAATCAGCCCCAGCATTTT.

V is TRBV15 and J is TRBJ2-7; 9 bases line up with TRBD1. Germline values: CDR1 LNHNV, CDR2 YYDKDF (reference sequence). This CDR3 contains 15 residues. V dropped 0 bases and J dropped 7; count of bases not matched to a gene: 7. CDR3 sequence: CATSRDPQGAGEQYF. The CDR3 coding sequence is TGTGCCACCAGCAGAGATCCACAGGGGGCCGGAGAGCAGTACTTC. Full variable domain (rest looked up from reference TRBV15 and TRBJ2-7): DAMVIQNPRYQVTQFGKPVTLSCSQTLNHNVMYWYQQKSSQAPKLLFHYYDKDFNNEADTPDNFQSRRPNTSFCFLDIRSPGLGDTAMYLCATSRDPQGAGEQYFGPGTRLTVT.

V usage is TRBV18 and J usage is TRBJ2-6, with 9 bases lining up with TRBD1. Germline CDR1 and CDR2: KGHSH and LQKENI. The CDR3 runs 16 residues. Trimming cost V 3 bases and J 3 bases; bases outside gene matches: 3. The CDR3 spells CASSPGTGNGANVLTF. DNA for the CDR3: TGTGCCAGCTCACCCGGGACAGGGAATGGGGCCAACGTCCTGACTTTC.

The J gene is TRBJ1-4, the V gene TRBV5-4; D possibly corresponds to TRBD1 (5 bases). CDR3 length: 15 amino acids. Germline V lookup: CDR1 SGHNT, CDR2 YYREEE (reference sequence). Trimming cost V 4 bases and J 4 bases, with 14 bases left between them. The CDR3 here is CASSRMQGGNEKLFF. As DNA, the CDR3 is TGTGCCAGCAGCAGGATGCAGGGTGGTAATGAAAAACTGTTTTTT.

CDR3 loop: CASGEWTGGLDGYTF. The DNA of the CDR3 is TGTGCCAGCGGGGAATGGACAGGGGGACTTGATGGCTACACCTTC. The rearrangement joins TRBV2 to TRBJ1-2; 10 bases align to TRBD1. The CDR3 covers 15 residues. Germline V CDR1 and CDR2: SNHLY, FYNNEI. Unmatched junction bases numbered 12, after V lost 8 bases and J lost 6 bases.

V usage is TRBV20-1 and J usage is TRBJ2-1, with unresolved D. This CDR3 is 9 amino acids long. The V end was cut by 5 bases, the J end by 9 bases, with 5 bases between. Germline CDR1 is DFQATT and CDR2 is SNEGSKA (reference sequence). The CDR3 sequence: CSARGEQFF. The CDR3, as DNA: TGCAGTGCTCGAGGTGAGCAGTTCTTC.

This chain uses TRBV7-9 with TRBJ1-2; the D is unclear. The ends were cut back, 6 bases at V and 7 bases at J, with 12 bases in the middle. The CDR3 length is 12 residues. Germline CDR1 reads SEHNR; CDR2 reads FQNEAQ (reference sequence). The CDR3 DNA follows: TGTGCCAGCAGTCCAGGTGAGGGTGGCTACACCTTC. It specifies CASSPGEGGYTF.

The V call is TRBV11-2, the J call TRBJ1-2; TRBD1 agrees at 7 bases. The germline V gene has CDR1 SGHAT and CDR2 FQNNGV. Unmatched junction bases numbered 4, after V lost 5 bases and J lost 7 bases. CDR3 length: 12 amino acids. This chain's CDR3 is CASSDRVFGYTF. The CDR3 bases are TGTGCCAGCAGCGACAGGGTTTTTGGCTACACCTTC.

The chain has TRBV5-4 and TRBJ2-5; perhaps TRBD2 as D (6 bases). With 0 bases removed from V and 8 bases from J, the gap between germline ends came to 14 bases. This CDR3 contains 14 residues. The germline V gene encodes CDR1 SGHNT and CDR2 YYREEE (reference sequence). CDR3 sequence (DNA): TGTGCCAGCAGCTTGGCCGGGACTCTGGGCACCCAGTACTTC. Translating it yields CASSLAGTLGTQYF.